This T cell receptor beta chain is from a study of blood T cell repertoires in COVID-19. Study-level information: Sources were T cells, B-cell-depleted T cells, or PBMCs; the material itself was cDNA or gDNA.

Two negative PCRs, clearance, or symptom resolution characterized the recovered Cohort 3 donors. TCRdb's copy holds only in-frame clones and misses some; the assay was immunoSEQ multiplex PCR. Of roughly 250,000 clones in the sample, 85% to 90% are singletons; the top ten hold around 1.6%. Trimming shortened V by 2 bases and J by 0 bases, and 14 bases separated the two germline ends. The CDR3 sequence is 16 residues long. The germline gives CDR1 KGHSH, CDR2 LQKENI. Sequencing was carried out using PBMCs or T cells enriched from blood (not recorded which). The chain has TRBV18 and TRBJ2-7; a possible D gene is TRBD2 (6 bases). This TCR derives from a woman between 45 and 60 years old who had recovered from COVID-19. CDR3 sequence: CASSPLFGGSSYEQYF. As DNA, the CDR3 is TGTGCCAGCTCACCATTGTTCGGAGGGAGCTCCTACGAGCAGTACTTC. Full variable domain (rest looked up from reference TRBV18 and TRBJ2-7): NAGVMQNPRHLVRRRGQEARLRCSPMKGHSHVYWYRQLPEEGLKFMVYLQKENIIDESGMPKERFSAEFPKEGPSILRIQQVVRGDSAAYFCASSPLFGGSSYEQYFGPGTRLTVT.